The present T cell receptor (beta chain) was sequenced within a study of T-cell memory formation after mild COVID-19. The overall study: Across donors, TCR clusters were largely donor specific. Study-wide points: In second-wave clones peaking day 37, SARS-CoV-2 specificity remained unconfirmed. The CD4+ clones that contracted clustered mainly within CM and EM, and the CD8+ clones concentrated in EMRA.

This CDR3 has 15 amino acids. Per germline, CDR1 SGHTA and CDR2 FQGNSA. Trimming took 1 base from V and 2 from J, leaving 9 bases between them. This clonotype was recorded a few times. Its cognate antigen is unknown. Amplification by 5'RACE using constant-segment primers produced TCR alpha and TCR beta cDNA libraries that carried sample barcodes and UMIs. TCRdb reanalysed the 5' RACE reads using MiXCR and keeps one entry per CDR3 protein. Among about 49,000 distinct CDR3 sequences, 7.3% were seen once, and the ten largest hold about 1.5%. The sequence came from a man aged 18 to 30 who had mild COVID-19 (a few samples of this study predate the infection). Cell type and time point are not known. The chain employs TRBV7-2 and TRBJ2-1, with D tentatively TRBD1 or TRBD2 (6 bases each). Specimen: PBMCs or a T cell subset sorted from them (not recorded which). The CDR3 region is CASSLDRGAYNEQFF. The CDR3 bases are TGTGCCAGCAGCTTAGATAGGGGGGCCTACAATGAGCAGTTCTTC.